Listed below are T cell receptor beta chains from one sample, sequenced in a study of response to subunit inactivated influenza vaccine. TCRdb re-analysed the RT-PCR reads in MiXCR, keeping a single row per CDR3 protein. The sample carries about 170,000 distinct CDR3 sequences, about 12% recorded once. These records were also assigned to another study, of T cells expressing NK-cell markers.

The specimen comprised CD8+ T cells sorted from PBMCs, sampled roughly 12 days after vaccination. Source of these receptors: a man aged 45 to 65 who received an inactivated influenza vaccine. The CDR3 runs from the conserved cysteine through the conserved F or W. D genes are given only for firm matches. Clone size is stated in some rows and not others, as once, few, many or a class when expanded.

V gene: TRBV4-1; D gene: TRBD1; J gene: TRBJ2-4; clone size: many; CDR3 DNA: TGCGCCAGCAGCTATCAGGGGGCCGAAAACATTCAGTACTTC; CDR3 protein: CASSYQGAENIQYF
V gene: TRBV28; D gene: TRBD2; J gene: TRBJ2-1; clone size: .; CDR3 DNA: TGTGCCAGCAGTCGACAAGCGGGAGTCTCCTACAATGAGCAGTTCTTC; CDR3 protein: CASSRQAGVSYNEQFF
V gene: TRBV27; D gene: .; J gene: TRBJ2-2; clone size: few; CDR3 DNA: TGTGCCAGCAGTCTGGGGGCTATCACCGGGGAGCTGTTTTTT; CDR3 protein: CASSLGAITGELFF
V gene: TRBV4-3; D gene: TRBD1; J gene: TRBJ1-1; clone size: few; CDR3 DNA: TGCGCCAGCAGCCAGGACTTGATACTCCCCGGGACAGGGGCGACTGAAGCTTTCTTT; CDR3 protein: CASSQDLILPGTGATEAFF
V gene: TRBV12-3/TRBV12-4; D gene: TRBD1; J gene: TRBJ1-5; clone size: .; CDR3 DNA: TGTGCCAGCAGCCAAGGACAGGGCAATCAGCCCCAGCATTTT; CDR3 protein: CASSQGQGNQPQHF
V gene: TRBV2; D gene: TRBD2; J gene: TRBJ2-1; clone size: few; CDR3 DNA: TGTGCCAGCAGTGGGCTAGCGGGCCCCTACAATGAGCAGTTCTTC; CDR3 protein: CASSGLAGPYNEQFF
V gene: TRBV6-5; D gene: .; J gene: TRBJ2-2; clone size: .; CDR3 DNA: TGTGCCAGCAGTTACGCCGCAGGGGACACCGGGGAGCTGTTTTTT; CDR3 protein: CASSYAAGDTGELFF
V gene: TRBV10-3; D gene: TRBD2; J gene: TRBJ2-1; clone size: many; CDR3 DNA: TGTGCCATCAGTGACGGGGGGGAGTATGAGCAGTTCTTC; CDR3 protein: CAISDGGEYEQFF
V gene: TRBV7-9; D gene: .; J gene: TRBJ2-1; clone size: few; CDR3 DNA: TGTGCCAGCAGCTTCTTAGACGGATTCAATGAGCAGTTCTTC; CDR3 protein: CASSFLDGFNEQFF
V gene: TRBV6-1; D gene: .; J gene: TRBJ1-5; clone size: few; CDR3 DNA: TGTGCCAGCATAAGGGCAGGGGCCACCAATCAGCCCCAGCATTTT; CDR3 protein: CASIRAGATNQPQHF
V gene: TRBV20-1; D gene: .; J gene: TRBJ2-7; clone size: .; CDR3 DNA: TGCAGTGCTAGAGTCGGGACCTACGAGCAGTACTTC; CDR3 protein: CSARVGTYEQYF
V gene: TRBV7-6; D gene: .; J gene: TRBJ2-7; clone size: many; CDR3 DNA: TGTGCCAGCAGCTTCAAGGGGGTCGCCCACGAGCAGTACTTC; CDR3 protein: CASSFKGVAHEQYF
V gene: TRBV11-2; D gene: .; J gene: TRBJ1-1; clone size: .; CDR3 DNA: TGTGCCAGCAGCTTAGGGGTAGTGAACACTGAAGCTTTCTTT; CDR3 protein: CASSLGVVNTEAFF
V gene: TRBV15; D gene: .; J gene: TRBJ2-7; clone size: .; CDR3 DNA: TGTGCGACCTCGGGCGGGAATAGCTACGAGCAGTACTTC; CDR3 protein: CATSGGNSYEQYF
V gene: TRBV6-2/TRBV6-3; D gene: .; J gene: TRBJ2-7; clone size: many; CDR3 DNA: TGTGCCAGCAATATAGGACAGGACTACTACGAGCAGTACTTC; CDR3 protein: CASNIGQDYYEQYF
V gene: TRBV30; D gene: TRBD1; J gene: TRBJ2-4; clone size: few; CDR3 DNA: TGTGCCTGGAGAGGGGGACAGGGCGCGATAATTTACATTCAGTACTTC; CDR3 protein: CAWRGGQGAIIYIQYF
V gene: TRBV27; D gene: .; J gene: TRBJ2-3; clone size: .; CDR3 DNA: TGTGCCAGCAGTTCCTCAGGGGCTAGCACCAGAGATACGCAGTATTTT; CDR3 protein: CASSSSGASTRDTQYF
V gene: TRBV20-1; D gene: .; J gene: TRBJ2-1; clone size: .; CDR3 DNA: TGCAGTGCTAGACCCACAGCAGGGGGAGGGGGGTACAATGAGCAGTTCTTC; CDR3 protein: CSARPTAGGGGYNEQFF
V gene: TRBV18; D gene: TRBD1; J gene: TRBJ2-7; clone size: few; CDR3 DNA: TGTGCCAGCTCACCGACATTAACAGGGGACGAGCAGTACTTC; CDR3 protein: CASSPTLTGDEQYF
V gene: TRBV19; D gene: .; J gene: TRBJ2-1; clone size: many; CDR3 DNA: TGTGCCAGTAGATTGGCTAATGAGCAGTTCTTC; CDR3 protein: CASRLANEQFF
V gene: TRBV12-3/TRBV12-4; D gene: TRBD1; J gene: TRBJ2-7; clone size: few; CDR3 DNA: TGTGCCAGCAGTTCGTTCCGGGACAGTCCACCCGAGCAGTACTTC; CDR3 protein: CASSSFRDSPPEQYF
V gene: TRBV11-1; D gene: TRBD2; J gene: TRBJ2-5; clone size: .; CDR3 DNA: TGTGCCAGCAGCTTCGCTAACCCATACCGGGACTATCAAGAGACCCAGTACTTC; CDR3 protein: CASSFANPYRDYQETQYF
V gene: TRBV7-8; D gene: TRBD1; J gene: TRBJ2-5; clone size: few; CDR3 DNA: TGTGCCAGCAGCTCTATACTACAGGGGGGTGCGACCCAGTACTTC; CDR3 protein: CASSSILQGGATQYF
V gene: TRBV4-2; D gene: TRBD2; J gene: TRBJ2-5; clone size: .; CDR3 DNA: TGTGCCAGCAGGACTTTAGCGGGGGGCGTTCAAGAGACCCAGTACTTC; CDR3 protein: CASRTLAGGVQETQYF
V gene: TRBV7-2; D gene: TRBD1; J gene: TRBJ2-2; clone size: .; CDR3 DNA: TGTGCCACCGGGACAGAGAACACCGGGGAGCTGTTTTTT; CDR3 protein: CATGTENTGELFF
V gene: TRBV9; D gene: .; J gene: TRBJ1-1; clone size: .; CDR3 DNA: TGTGCCAGCAGCGTAGCTACCGGGGACGGGGGCCCTGAAGCTTTCTTT; CDR3 protein: CASSVATGDGGPEAFF
V gene: TRBV15; D gene: TRBD1; J gene: TRBJ2-7; clone size: few; CDR3 DNA: TGTGCCACCAGCAGAGATCTTTTACAGGGGCCCTTGGAGCAGTACTTC; CDR3 protein: CATSRDLLQGPLEQYF
V gene: TRBV3-1; D gene: TRBD2; J gene: TRBJ2-3; clone size: .; CDR3 DNA: TGTGCCAGCAGCCGACTATACGGGGGGGCGACAGATACGCAGTATTTT; CDR3 protein: CASSRLYGGATDTQYF
V gene: TRBV28; D gene: TRBD1; J gene: TRBJ2-7; clone size: .; CDR3 DNA: TGTGCCAGCAGAAAACAGGGGAGCCCCTACGAGCAGTACTTC; CDR3 protein: CASRKQGSPYEQYF
V gene: TRBV10-3; D gene: TRBD1; J gene: TRBJ1-5; clone size: few; CDR3 DNA: TGTGCCATCAGCCGGGACAGGGTTAGCAATCAGCCCCAGCATTTT; CDR3 protein: CAISRDRVSNQPQHF
V gene: TRBV27; D gene: .; J gene: TRBJ2-7; clone size: few; CDR3 DNA: TGTGCCAGCAGTTGGGGTGAGACCTACGAGCAGTACTTC; CDR3 protein: CASSWGETYEQYF
V gene: TRBV4-1; D gene: .; J gene: TRBJ2-1; clone size: large; CDR3 DNA: TGCGCCAGCAGCCGGGACCCCTCCGTCAACTCCTACAATGAGCAGTTCTTC; CDR3 protein: CASSRDPSVNSYNEQFF
V gene: TRBV21-1; D gene: .; J gene: TRBJ2-3; clone size: few; CDR3 DNA: TGTGCCACCATGAGGGGGTCTAGCGGGGGTCATAGCACAGATACGCAGTATTTT; CDR3 protein: CATMRGSSGGHSTDTQYF
V gene: TRBV9; D gene: TRBD2; J gene: TRBJ2-7; clone size: few; CDR3 DNA: TGTGCCAGCAGCGTACGACTAGCGGGAGGGCCCGACGAGCAGTACTTC; CDR3 protein: CASSVRLAGGPDEQYF
V gene: TRBV7-9; D gene: TRBD2; J gene: TRBJ2-3; clone size: few; CDR3 DNA: TGTGCCAGTCGTCCGATCGGGGGGGCCCCAGATACGCAGTATTTT; CDR3 protein: CASRPIGGAPDTQYF
V gene: TRBV12-3/TRBV12-4; D gene: .; J gene: TRBJ2-1; clone size: .; CDR3 DNA: TGTGCCAGCAGTGACACAGCCTACAATGAGCAGTTCTTC; CDR3 protein: CASSDTAYNEQFF
V gene: TRBV4-1; D gene: TRBD2; J gene: TRBJ2-7; clone size: few; CDR3 DNA: TGCGCCAGCAGCCAAGTCCTCACCGGGGGGGCTTACGAGCAGTACTTC; CDR3 protein: CASSQVLTGGAYEQYF